The clone carrying this T cell receptor beta chain was seen a few times. The antigen is undetermined. This PCR relied on a set of 60 Vbeta primers and 13 Jbeta primers. Data came from immunoSEQ multiplex PCR; TCRdb stores just in-frame clones and leaves some out. The data show around 110,000 clones, 70% to 75% seen once. CDR1 and CDR2 from the germline V gene are KGHSH and LQKENI. V trimming: 5 bases; J trimming: 4 bases; junction bases outside the gene matches: 9. The CDR3 runs 15 residues. This entry comes from a study of cytomegalovirus exposure and HLA in healthy donors. General study points: Available immune exposure information covered CMV serostatus only. Association of a missense DCLRE1C variant with TCR beta V- and J-gene trimming was reported in a later analysis.

The chain couples TRBV18 to TRBJ2-5; 8 nucleotides align to TRBD1. The sequence derives from a young woman in good health and CMV-seronegative. The sample consisted of PBMCs. The DNA of the CDR3 is TGTGCCAGCTCATTCGCAGGGGGCGAAGGAGAGACCCAGTACTTC. It specifies CASSFAGGEGETQYF.